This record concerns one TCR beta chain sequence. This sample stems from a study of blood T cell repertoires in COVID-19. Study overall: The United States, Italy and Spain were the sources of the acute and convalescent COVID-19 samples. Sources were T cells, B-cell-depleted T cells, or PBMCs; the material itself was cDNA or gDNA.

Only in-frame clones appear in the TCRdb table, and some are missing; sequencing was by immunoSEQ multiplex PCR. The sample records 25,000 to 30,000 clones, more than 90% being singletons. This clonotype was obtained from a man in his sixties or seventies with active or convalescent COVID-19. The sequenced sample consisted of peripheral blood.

This CDR3 reads CASSLDQAYNYGYTF. In nucleotides, the CDR3 is TGTGCCAGCAGCTTGGACCAGGCCTATAACTATGGCTACACCTTC. The chain couples TRBV5-5 to TRBJ1-2; no definite D call. This CDR3 is 15 amino acids long. From germline, CDR1 is SGHKS and CDR2 YYEKEE (reference sequence). The V gene lost 0 bases and the J gene lost 1 base, with 10 bases spanning the gap.